The present T cell receptor beta chain was sequenced within a study of T cells in Graves' hyperthyroidism and ophthalmopathy (dated by TCRdb to the late 2010s). Looking at the study overall: Peripheral blood samples were taken at initial diagnosis, before any treatment was given. Whether ophthalmopathy could be predicted prospectively was tested in an independent validation cohort made up of approximately 19 hyperthyroidism patients plus 17 patients who later progressed to ophthalmopathy. TCR Vbeta CDR3 sequencing of 120 to 150 peripheral blood samples (roughly 43 ophthalmopathy, 75 hyperthyroidism and approximately 17 progressor patients) is reported in the paper. After sampling, hyperthyroidism patients received methimazole starting at 30 mg daily, and ophthalmopathy patients received high-dose intravenous methylprednisolone. In more than 5 Graves' hyperthyroidism patients, the study also compared T-cell repertoires from thyroid tissue with T-cell repertoires from blood. The approximately 98 discovery patients were randomly divided into training and test sets at a 7:3 ratio. To identify TCR V-J signatures that set the groups apart, the researchers used a discovery cohort of roughly 100 patients, made up of around 40 with Graves' ophthalmopathy and some 60 with stable Graves' hyperthyroidism.

The TCR beta CDR3 regions were amplified from the RNA transcripts. The TCR CDR3 was subjected to a first round of RT-PCR using the HTBI primer set and the Qiagen OneStep RT-PCR kit. A second multiplex PCR round built the libraries, followed by size selection and purification. Libraries were sequenced paired-end with 100 bp reads on an Illumina HiSeq2000. As for the original processing: SOAPnuke was used to process the raw data, removing reads that contained adapters or uncalled bases, had a mean Phred below 15, or lacked an exact match to the constant primer or identifier. COPE v1.2.5 was used to merge the high-quality paired reads, and each unique nucleotide sequence was defined as a clonotype. MiTCR v1.1 was used to align clonotypes to the IMGT TRBV, TRBD and TRBJ reference segments. The analysis was restricted to V-J combinations with a frequency above 0.0001, which together covered roughly 99% of the repertoires. A TCS score was defined as the ratio between F50 (clonal expansion) and ExV (chaos), using BLOSUM62-based TCRdist between CDR3 peptides within each V-J. Welch's t-statistics and random forest reduced some 510 V-J features to 10 to 15, which were used in a naive Bayes classifier (R e1071). TCRdb itself trimmed the public reads at Q25 with fastp, ran MiXCR and retained productive beta chains. Rows merge per CDR3 protein into single entries with the most common DNA and genes. Here the V and J calls rest on TCRdb's processing, not on the authors' analysis. The sample profile shows approximately 640,000 distinct CDR3 sequences; approximately 15% of them were found once. 15% to 17% of the sample rests with the top ten.

What the research found in general, with its limitations: Most expanded thyroid clonotypes (frequency above 0.001) were also detected in blood, a finding suggesting that blood repertoires may reflect thyroid immune responses. A 13 V-J signature model separated ophthalmopathy from stable hyperthyroidism, with around 91% sensitivity and approximately 81% specificity in cross-validation and 80%/75% in testing. In validation, the model predicted progression to ophthalmopathy a median of roughly 6.1 months before onset, with approximately 71% sensitivity and about 75% specificity. No statistical method was used to fix the sample size in advance, and group allocation was not hidden from the investigators.

Graves' hyperthyroidism was defined as stable when no progression to ophthalmopathy occurred over 18 months of follow-up. The hyperthyroidism patients were between 18 and 65 years old and newly diagnosed, with a disease duration of less than 2 months. Any patient with an uncontrolled infection, another autoimmune disease, pregnancy or lactation was excluded. Diagnoses were based on clinical symptoms, serum thyroxine and TRAb, thyroid ultrasound and orbital computed tomography. Ficoll-Paque density gradient centrifugation was used to isolate PBMCs from approximately 11 ml of fresh peripheral blood. Total RNA was extracted with Trizol reagent, and quality was checked on an Agilent 2100 Bioanalyzer. The CDR3, from cysteine to phenylalanine, totals 15 residues. Only CDR3 DNA is held: 45 bases, read in frame from base 1. Clipping removes 4 bases from V and 9 bases from J, with 12 as the unmatched junction base count. CDR1 and CDR2, looked up from the germline V gene (reference sequence), are PRHDT and FYEKMQ.

This clonotype was seen a few times. Which antigen it targets is not known. Base qualities are not recorded, but no much larger clone differs from it by a single base. Material: blood. The source is a man aged 45 to 65 with Graves' hyperthyroidism. The chain employs TRBV13 and TRBJ2-1; 7 of the junction bases match TRBD2. DNA sequence: TGTGCCAGCAGCTATGGTTGGGCTAGCGGCGGTGAGCAGTTCTTC. Translated, it reads CASSYGWASGGEQFF.